What follows are 3 T cell receptor beta chains derived from one specimen sequenced in a study of cytomegalovirus exposure and HLA in healthy donors. The data were produced by immunoSEQ multiplex PCR, yet TCRdb's version contains in-frame clones alone and is incomplete. There are 150,000 to 200,000 clones in the sample; less than 85% occur only once, and around a sixth lies in the top ten. The sequenced sample consisted of PBMCs. These receptors came from a man younger than 35 in good health and CMV-seropositive.

V usage is TRBV5-1 and J usage is TRBJ2-6; TRBD1 might be the D (5 bases). Trimming stripped 4 bases from V and 0 bases from J, with 8 bases between. Per germline, CDR1 SGHRS and CDR2 YFSETQ. The CDR3 has 15 residues. As DNA, the CDR3 is TGCGCCAGCAGCCTGGACATCTCTGGGGCCAACGTCCTGACTTTC. This translates into CASSLDISGANVLTF.

The chain carries TRBV9 and TRBJ2-1; 16 nucleotides align to TRBD2. The J segment lost 4 bases and the V segment lost 3 bases, leaving 10 bases of the junction unmatched. The CDR3 is made up of 19 amino acids. Germline V lookup: CDR1 SGDLS, CDR2 YYNGEE. The CDR3 DNA is TGTGCCAGCAGCGGAGAGCCGGGACTAGCGGGGGGGGAGTACAATGAGCAGTTCTTC. Translated, it gives CASSGEPGLAGGEYNEQFF. Filled out from reference TRBV9 and TRBJ2-1, the complete variable domain reads DSGVTQTPKHLITATGQRVTLRCSPRSGDLSVYWYQQSLDQGLQFLIQYYNGEERAKGNILERFSAQQFPDLHSELNLSSLELGDSALYFCASSGEPGLAGGEYNEQFFGPGTRLTVL.

The chain has TRBV5-4 and TRBJ2-3; D is undetermined. The germline V and J ends were trimmed by 7 bases and 1 base, with 10 bases remaining between them. CDR1 is SGHNT and CDR2 is YYREEE in the germline V gene (reference sequence). This CDR3 region has 13 residues. The CDR3 region is CASAPPGTDTQYF. CDR3 DNA: TGTGCCAGCGCTCCCCCGGGCACAGATACGCAGTATTTT.